What follows is one T cell receptor (beta chain) and its context. Its antigen is as yet unknown. The DNA ends 3 residues before the CDR3 does, and the rest of the CDR3 is filled in from the germline J gene. Looked up from germline, CDR1 is SNHLY and CDR2 is FYNNEI. This CDR3 has 14 amino acids. The data were produced by immunoSEQ multiplex PCR, yet TCRdb's version contains in-frame clones alone and is incomplete. The record lists 40,000 to 55,000 clones, of which the ten most abundant hold approximately 0.9%. These data are taken from a study of T cells in women clearing cervical HPV infection. Study information: Controls' single incident HPV16 infection cleared within 12 months without precancer. Blood came at first lesion visit for cases, post-clearance for controls.

Study results and caveats: TRBV6-7 abundance was lower in cases than controls (roughly 0.11% versus 0.16%). Repertoire richness, not evenness, was significantly elevated in CIN3+ cases versus controls.

This chain links TRBV2 with TRBJ2-3; 8 bases line up with TRBD1. The material sequenced was blood buffy coat. This receptor was taken from a woman aged 18-70 years with a cervical HPV16 infection that either progressed to CIN3+ or cleared (not recorded which). Incomplete CDR3 DNA: TGTGCCAGCAGTGAAGGGACAGGGCGTCAGCCG. Encoded protein: CASSEGTGRQP. The whole CDR3 sequence is CASSEGTGRQPQYF.